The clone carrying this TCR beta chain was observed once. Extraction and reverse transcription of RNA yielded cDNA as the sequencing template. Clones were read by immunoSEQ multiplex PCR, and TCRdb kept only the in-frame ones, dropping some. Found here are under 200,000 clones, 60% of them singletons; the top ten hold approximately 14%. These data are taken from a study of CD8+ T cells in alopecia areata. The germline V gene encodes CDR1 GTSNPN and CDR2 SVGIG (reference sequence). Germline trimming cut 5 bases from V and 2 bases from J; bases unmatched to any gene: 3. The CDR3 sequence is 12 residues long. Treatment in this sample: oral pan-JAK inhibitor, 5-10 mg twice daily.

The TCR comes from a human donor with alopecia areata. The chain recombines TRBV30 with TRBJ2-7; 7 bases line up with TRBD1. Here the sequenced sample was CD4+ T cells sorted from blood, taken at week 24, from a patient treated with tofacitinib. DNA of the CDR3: TGTGCCTGGGCGGACAGGCCCTACGAGCAGTACTTC. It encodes CAWADRPYEQYF.